This TCR beta chain derives from a study of molecular identifiers for immune sequencing clone quantification. With V trimmed by 3 bases and J by 8 bases, 16 bases remained unmatched. Germline V gene sequence: CDR1 SGDLS, CDR2 YYNGEE. The CDR3 is 16 amino acids. Sorting selected naive CD8 T cells with a CD8+CD4-CCR7+CD45RA+ phenotype. TCRdb passed the PCR reads through MiXCR, listing each CDR3 protein once. The sample holds hundreds of thousands of distinct CDR3 sequences, roughly 25% seen once. The TCR was taken from a human donor in good health. Some libraries in this study had Jurkat cell RNA spiked in. The chain recombines TRBV9 with TRBJ1-2; TRBD1 matches 7 bases. Specimen: naive CD8+ T cells from blood, with Jurkat cell RNA spiked in. Subset given: FACS-sorted CD8+CD4-CCR7+CD45RA+ naive T cells. The CDR3 protein is CASSERGLEWGHGYTF. The CDR3 DNA follows: TGTGCCAGCAGCGAGAGGGGGCTGGAATGGGGGCACGGCTACACCTTC.